This TCR beta chain was recovered during a study of shared clonotypes between healthy human individuals. As regards this clone: Antigen unknown.

Deep-level assay runs were performed. Using immunoSEQ multiplex PCR, the repertoire was profiled, and TCRdb retains in-frame clones only, with some absent. The sample carries about 1 million clones, approximately 70% recorded once. Trimming stripped 7 bases from V and 10 bases from J, with 20 bases between. CDR1 and CDR2 from the germline V gene are SGHTA and FQGNSA. The CDR3 has 15 residues. Overall study results and limits: Blood was the sole source, and tissue repertoires probably differ.

This chain uses TRBV7-2 with TRBJ1-6; D is possibly TRBD1 (5 bases). The sample comprised memory CD4+ T cells sorted from blood. This sample's subset: CD45RA-negative fraction. The sequence was obtained from a young man in good health. CDR3 coding DNA: TGTGCCAGCAAAATATCGGCGTCAGGGTGGTCACCCCTCCACTTT. Amino acid sequence: CASKISASGWSPLHF.